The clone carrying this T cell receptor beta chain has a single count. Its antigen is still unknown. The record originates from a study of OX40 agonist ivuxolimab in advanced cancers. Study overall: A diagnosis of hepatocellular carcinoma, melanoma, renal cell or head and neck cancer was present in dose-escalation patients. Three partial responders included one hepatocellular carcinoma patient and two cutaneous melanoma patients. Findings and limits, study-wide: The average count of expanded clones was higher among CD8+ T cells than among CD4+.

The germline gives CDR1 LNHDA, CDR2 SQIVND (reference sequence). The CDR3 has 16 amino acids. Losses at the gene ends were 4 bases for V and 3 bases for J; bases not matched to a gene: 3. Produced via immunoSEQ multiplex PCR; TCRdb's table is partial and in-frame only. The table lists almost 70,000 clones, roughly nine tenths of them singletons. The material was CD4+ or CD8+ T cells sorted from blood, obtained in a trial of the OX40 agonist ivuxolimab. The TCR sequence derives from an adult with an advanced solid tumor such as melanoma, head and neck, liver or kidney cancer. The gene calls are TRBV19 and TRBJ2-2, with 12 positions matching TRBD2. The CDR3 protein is CASSRTSGTYTGELFF. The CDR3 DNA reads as TGTGCCAGTAGTAGGACTAGCGGGACATACACCGGGGAGCTGTTTTTT.